The clone carrying this T cell receptor beta chain was counted many times. The entry originates in a study of response to subunit inactivated influenza vaccine. The CDR3 covers 14 residues. V was pared by 5 bases and J by 3 bases, with 14 bases between. TCRdb called the RT-PCR reads again in MiXCR, with one record for every CDR3 protein. The profile covers 650,000 to 800,000 distinct CDR3 sequences, with 18% appearing a single time and 11% taken by the ten largest. Sequences were derived from PBMCs from blood, sampled 5 days after vaccination. The source is a man aged 45-60 years who received an inactivated influenza vaccine. The rearrangement joins TRBV12-3 or TRBV12-4 to TRBJ2-7; D possibly matches TRBD1 or TRBD2 (5 bases each). For the CDR3, the DNA is TGTGCCAGCAGTAGAGGGGTGGTTCGCTACGAGCAGTACTTC. It codes for CASSRGVVRYEQYF.